This T cell receptor (beta chain) emerged from a study of T cells in localized non-small cell lung cancer. Overall study results and limits: Maximal T cell clonality occurred in uninvolved adjacent lung, with tumor ranking below it. A higher density of T cells in blood coincided with extended overall survival.

Sequencing used immunoSEQ multiplex PCR; TCRdb keeps in-frame clones, though not all of them. The sample comprises over a thousand clones, 20% to 25% of which are singletons, and roughly 16% rests with the top ten. Germline loops: CDR1 SGHNT, CDR2 YENEEA. Trimming stripped 4 bases from V and 1 base from J, with 11 bases between. There are 15 residues in the CDR3. This clone is judged medium-sized (0.01 to 0.1%). What it recognizes is unknown. This TCR was recovered from a woman aged 40 to 75 with stage I lung adenocarcinoma. This specimen was normal lung tissue next to the tumor, taken before any cancer treatment. The genes are TRBV11-3 and TRBJ2-1, with a tentative D call TRBD2 (6 bases). CDR3: CASSSIAVSYNEQFF. The CDR3 DNA reads as TGTGCCAGCAGCTCAATAGCGGTTTCCTACAATGAGCAGTTCTTC.